The rows below give T cell receptor beta chains drawn from one sample of a study of graft-versus-host responses after intestinal transplantation. These receptors have no known antigen. This table comes from immunoSEQ multiplex PCR, and its TCRdb copy is limited to in-frame clones, with some not included. The table shows around 76,000 clones, with approximately 94% occurring only once. The sequencing used unstimulated CD8+ T cells sorted from spleen or lymph node cells, collected before intestinal transplant. These receptors were obtained from a human donor who received an intestinal transplant. Both conserved end residues are part of each CDR3. A D gene is named only where the DNA matches it firmly.

>TRBV5-1|TRBJ2-2|TRBD2
CASSPTGLAGGPGVGELFF
>TRBV6-1|TRBJ1-2|.
CASSSSDYGYTF
>TRBV11-2|TRBJ2-1|TRBD2
CASSLDALAGHNEQFF
>TRBV7-3|TRBJ2-3|.
CASSLTGAAEYTDTQYF
>TRBV30|TRBJ1-5|.
CAWAGGSNQPQHF
>TRBV2|TRBJ2-1|TRBD1
CASTYRGSYNEQFF
>TRBV4-1|TRBJ2-7|.
CASSQEVSYEQYF
>TRBV28|TRBJ1-1|.
CASTVSRVMNTEAFF
>TRBV28|TRBJ2-5|.
CAAGGTQYF
>TRBV5-5|TRBJ1-1|.
CASSLVNTEAFF
>TRBV7-6|TRBJ2-7|.
CASSLGGLYEQYF
>TRBV5-1|TRBJ2-3|.
CASSLTSLVGDTQYF
>TRBV7-8|TRBJ2-1|TRBD2
CASSTDLAGPYNEQFF
>TRBV27|TRBJ2-6|.
CASSPSIGANVLTF
>TRBV6-5|TRBJ1-2|TRBD1
CASSDRGDGYTF
>TRBV27|TRBJ1-2|.
CASTPLGEGSHGYTF
>TRBV9|TRBJ2-1|.
CASSVALGGTYNEQFF
>TRBV5-4|TRBJ2-1|TRBD1
CASSLGDRGYNEQFF
>TRBV5-6|TRBJ2-7|TRBD2
CASSCVGLACEQYF
>TRBV5-1|TRBJ2-2|TRBD1
CASSLKTGGDFTGELFF
>TRBV30|TRBJ1-2|.
CAWSVGGANYGYTF
>TRBV15|TRBJ1-4|.
CATSRDSTNEKLFF
>TRBV19|TRBJ1-4|.
CASSTQISPFNEKLFF
>TRBV5-1|TRBJ2-1|TRBD1
CASRPTDRGHYQGNEQFF
>TRBV30|TRBJ2-5|TRBD1
CAWSPGVTGGTETQYF
>TRBV2|TRBJ1-4|.
CASSEEGADYEKLFF
>TRBV19|TRBJ2-1|.
CASSGGASYNEQFF
>TRBV7-2|TRBJ2-1|.
CASSLVLADNEQFF
>TRBV19|TRBJ2-7|TRBD1
CASSIATGNEQYF
>TRBV7-9|TRBJ2-1|TRBD2
CASIGTSGTSYNEQFF
>TRBV9|TRBJ2-3|.
CASSVEGEDTQYF
>TRBV6-5|TRBJ1-1|.
CASSYTENTEAFF
>TRBV18|TRBJ1-2|.
CASSPPGCPGGEYGYTF
>TRBV29-1|TRBJ2-1|TRBD2
CSVLLAGGRNEQFF
>TRBV5-1|TRBJ2-1|.
CASSPSGTYNEQFF
>TRBV7-2|TRBJ2-1|.
CASSLIFGNLYNEQFF
>TRBV2|TRBJ2-7|.
CASSTADGLSYEQYF
>TRBV2|TRBJ1-1|.
CASFFSVGAAEAFF
>TRBV5-5|TRBJ2-7|TRBD1
CASSWWDSTDEQYF
>TRBV6-5|TRBJ2-1|.
CASSYHRIQGNEQFF
>TRBV27|TRBJ1-1|TRBD1
CASTDRGEAFF